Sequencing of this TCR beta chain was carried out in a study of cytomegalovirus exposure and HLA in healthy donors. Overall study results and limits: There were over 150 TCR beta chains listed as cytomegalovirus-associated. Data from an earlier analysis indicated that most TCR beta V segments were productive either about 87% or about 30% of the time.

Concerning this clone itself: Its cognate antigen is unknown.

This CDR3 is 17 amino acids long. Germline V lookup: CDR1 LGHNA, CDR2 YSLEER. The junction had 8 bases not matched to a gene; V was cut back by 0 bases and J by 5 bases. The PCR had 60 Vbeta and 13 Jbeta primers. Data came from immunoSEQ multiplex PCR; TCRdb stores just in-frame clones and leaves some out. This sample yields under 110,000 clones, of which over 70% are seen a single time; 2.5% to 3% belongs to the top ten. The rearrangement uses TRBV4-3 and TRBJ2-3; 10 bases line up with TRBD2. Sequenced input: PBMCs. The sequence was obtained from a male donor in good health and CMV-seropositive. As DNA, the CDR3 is TGCGCCAGCAGCCAAGATCTAAGCGGGGGGGCCGGAGATACGCAGTATTTT. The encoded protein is CASSQDLSGGAGDTQYF.